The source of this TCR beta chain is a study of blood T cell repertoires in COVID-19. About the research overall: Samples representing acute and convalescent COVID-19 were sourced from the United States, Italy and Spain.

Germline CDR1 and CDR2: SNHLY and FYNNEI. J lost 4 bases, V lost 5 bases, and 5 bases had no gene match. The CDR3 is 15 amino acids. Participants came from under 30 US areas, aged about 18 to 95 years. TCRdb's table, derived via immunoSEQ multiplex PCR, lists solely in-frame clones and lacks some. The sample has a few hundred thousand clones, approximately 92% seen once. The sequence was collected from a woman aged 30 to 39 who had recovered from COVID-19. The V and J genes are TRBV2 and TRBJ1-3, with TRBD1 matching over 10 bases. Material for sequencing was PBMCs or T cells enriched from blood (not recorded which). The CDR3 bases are TGTGCCAGCAGTTGGGACAGGGGTAAGGGAAACACCATATATTTT. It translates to CASSWDRGKGNTIYF.